This entry lists 32 T cell receptor beta chains sequenced from one sample in a study of cytomegalovirus exposure and HLA in healthy donors. PCR was performed using 60 Vbeta and 13 Jbeta primers. Data came from immunoSEQ multiplex PCR; TCRdb stores just in-frame clones and leaves some out. The data show about 110,000 clones, with 76% seen just once and 13% held by the top ten. The sample taken for sequencing was PBMCs. The source of these receptors is a man aged 25-45 years in good health and CMV-seropositive.

This clone was seen a handful of times. The chain uses TRBV7-3 and TRBJ1-5, with D possibly matching TRBD1 (5 bases). V was cut by 8 bases and J by 1 base, with 15 bases left in between. Germline CDR1 reads SGHTA; CDR2 reads FQGTGA. This CDR3 spans 15 amino acids. CDR3 coding DNA: TGTGCCAGCCGGCCCCTCGGGGGGAGCAATCAGCCCCAGCATTTT. Translating it yields CASRPLGGSNQPQHF.

This chain joins TRBV6-1 and TRBJ2-7, with TRBD2 matching 9 bases. This CDR3 spans 16 amino acids. The V gene end was trimmed by 4 bases and the J gene end by 9 bases; junction bases not matched to a gene: 16. CDR1 and CDR2 from the germline V gene are MNHNS and SASEGT. The CDR3 here is CASSVIQRGATSRQYF. CDR3 bases: TGTGCCAGCAGTGTTATACAGCGGGGGGCCACGAGCAGGCAGTACTTC.

The chain uses TRBV7-9 and TRBJ2-7; D might be TRBD2 (6 bases). Germline CDR1 SEHNR, CDR2 FQNEAQ (reference sequence). This CDR3 spans 13 amino acids. V was trimmed by 6 bases and J by 4 bases, leaving 13 bases between them. DNA of the CDR3: TGTGCCAGCAGGGACGGTGGGGGGTACGAGCAGTACTTC. Amino acids: CASRDGGGYEQYF.

CDR3: CASSEGDRETYGNYEQYF. The CDR3 DNA reads TGTGCCAGCAGTGAAGGGGACAGGGAGACCTACGGTAATTACGAGCAGTACTTC. The rearrangement joins TRBV6-1 to TRBJ2-5, with TRBD1 identical over 9 bases. The DNA end is more similar to TRBJ2-7, so the J call may be wrong. There are 18 residues in the CDR3. Germline assignment: CDR1 MNHNS and CDR2 SASEGT.

The rearrangement joins TRBV7-3 to TRBJ2-3, with TRBD2 matching over 11 bases. Germline V gene sequence: CDR1 SGHTA, CDR2 FQGTGA. The CDR3 totals 15 residues. V lost 5 bases, J lost 3 bases, and 4 bases stayed unmatched. CDR3 bases: TGTGCCAGCAGCCATAGCGGGGGGGCGACAGATACGCAGTATTTT. Translating gives CASSHSGGATDTQYF.

The chain uses TRBV18 and TRBJ2-5; 8 bases map to TRBD2. The CDR3 is 16 amino acids. In germline, CDR1 is KGHSH, CDR2 LQKENI. Trimming at V came to 8 bases and at J to 5 bases, leaving 16 bases not matched to a gene. In DNA form, the CDR3 reads TGTGCCAGCGCAGGCGGGAGCGGGGGTCCAGGGGAGACCCAGTACTTC. Residues: CASAGGSGGPGETQYF.

The sample holds a few counts of this clone. The V call is TRBV5-1, the J call TRBJ1-6, with 10 bases matching TRBD1. J gave up 8 bases and V 3 bases, and 2 bases lay outside the gene matches. Germline assignment: CDR1 SGHRS and CDR2 YFSETQ. There are 14 residues in the CDR3. The CDR3 sequence is CASSSGTGDSPLHF. The CDR3 DNA reads TGCGCCAGCAGCTCGGGGACAGGGGATTCACCCCTCCACTTT.

The chain is built from TRBV6-5 and TRBJ2-7; 11 bases align to TRBD2. The germline gives CDR1 MNHEY, CDR2 SVGAGI. The CDR3 totals 15 residues. V lost 0 bases and J lost 4; bases outside the gene matches: 2. The CDR3 DNA sequence: TGTGCCAGCAGTTACTCGGCTAGCGGGGGGTACGAGCAGTACTTC. Its protein is CASSYSASGGYEQYF.

The chain employs TRBV7-2 and TRBJ1-3, with no clear D. V was trimmed by 4 bases and J by 2 bases, leaving 12 bases between them. CDR1 is SGHTA and CDR2 is FQGNSA in the germline V gene. The CDR3 sequence is 15 residues long. Here the CDR3 DNA reads TGTGCCAGCAGCTCATACGCCGGGACTGGAAACACCATATATTTT. This sequence encodes CASSSYAGTGNTIYF.

The chain has TRBV9 and TRBJ2-1; 8 bases are shared with TRBD2. The CDR3 is 15 amino acids. Trimming at V came to 4 bases and at J to 5 bases, leaving 8 bases not matched to a gene. Germline-derived CDR1 and CDR2 are SGDLS and YYNGEE. The CDR3 is CASSSLSGVDNEQFF. In nucleotides, the CDR3 is TGTGCCAGCAGCTCACTTAGCGGGGTCGACAATGAGCAGTTCTTC.

J is TRBJ2-1 and V is TRBV2; D perhaps matches TRBD1 (6 bases). CDR3 length: 15 residues. V was shortened by 4 bases and J by 7 bases, with 17 bases between the two germline ends. The germline gives CDR1 SNHLY, CDR2 FYNNEI. The CDR3 DNA is TGTGCCAGCAGTGGCGAGGCTAGCAGGGGTAATGAGCAGTTCTTC. Translated, it gives CASSGEASRGNEQFF.

CDR3 nucleotide sequence: TGCGCCAGCAGCCATCTTACAGGGAGCAATCAGCCCCAGCATTTT. This encodes CASSHLTGSNQPQHF. The chain has TRBV4-1 and TRBJ1-5, with a possible D match to TRBD1 (6 bases). Germline CDR1 and CDR2: MGHRA and YSYEKL. Between the trimmed V and J ends, which lost 3 bases and 1 base, there was a span of 10 bases. The CDR3 totals 15 residues.

This clone was picked up a small number of times. The CDR3 sequence is CASSKTDSLAKNIQYF. CDR3 bases: TGTGCCAGCAGCAAAACGGATAGCCTAGCCAAAAACATTCAGTACTTC. The chain has TRBV21-1 and TRBJ2-4; whether TRBD2, the table's D call, matches the DNA was not checked. TRBV21-1 is termed a pseudogene. The CDR3 runs to 16 residues.

V and J are TRBV14 and TRBJ2-1; a weak D match, TRBD2 (5 bases). The CDR3 runs to 14 residues. The V gene lost 0 bases and the J gene lost 8 bases, with 11 bases spanning the gap. Looked up from germline, CDR1 is SGHDN and CDR2 is FVKESK. The CDR3 region has the DNA TGTGCCAGCAGCCAAGATCTACTAGAGGATGAGCAGTTCTTC. It encodes CASSQDLLEDEQFF.

This rearrangement joins TRBV28 to TRBJ2-7; 8 nucleotides match TRBD1. Germline V gene sequence: CDR1 MDHEN, CDR2 SYDVKM. The CDR3 runs to 18 residues. Trimming at V came to 3 bases and at J to 2 bases, leaving 15 bases not matched to a gene. CDR3 in DNA: TGTGCCAGCAGTTTTAGAGACAGGGGTCCACTACCACCCTACGAGCAGTACTTC. This codes for CASSFRDRGPLPPYEQYF.

The rearrangement uses TRBV19 and TRBJ1-3; D call uncertain. V lost 7 bases and J lost 0, with 16 bases in between. This CDR3 spans 16 amino acids. The germline V gene has CDR1 LNHDA and CDR2 SQIVND (reference sequence). CDR3 nucleotides: TGTGCCAGTACCCCCGCCAGGCGCTACTCTGGAAACACCATATATTTT. Protein: CASTPARRYSGNTIYF. Variable domain in full (rest from reference TRBV19 and TRBJ1-3): DGGITQSPKYLFRKEGQNVTLSCEQNLNHDAMYWYRQDPGQGLRLIYYSQIVNDFQKGDIAEGYSVSREKKESFPLTVTSAQKNPTAFYLCASTPARRYSGNTIYFGEGSWLTVV.

The chain combines TRBV6-5 with TRBJ1-2, with a possible D match to TRBD1 (6 bases). From germline, CDR1 is MNHEY and CDR2 SVGAGI. Trimming took off 10 bases at V and 4 bases at J, with 13 bases between the two ends. The CDR3 contains 12 residues. Here the CDR3 reads CAKDSRGYGYTF. The CDR3 nucleotides are TGTGCCAAGGACAGCCGAGGCTATGGCTACACCTTC.

CDR3: CASSSVPLTDTQYF. The CDR3 DNA is TGTGCCAGCAGCTCCGTCCCCCTTACAGATACGCAGTATTTT. J is TRBJ2-3 and V is TRBV13; the D is unclear. This CDR3 contains 14 residues. Germline lookup yields CDR1 PRHDT and CDR2 FYEKMQ (reference sequence). V was clipped by 4 bases and J by 3 bases, with 11 bases between them.

The chain recombines TRBV28 with TRBJ2-5, with D maybe TRBD1 (5 bases). Germline V gives CDR1 MDHEN, CDR2 SYDVKM. V lost 7 bases and J lost 2, with 20 bases in between. The CDR3 is 16 residues long. The CDR3 DNA follows: TGTGCCAGCACCGTGGGTTCCATAAGGGGTCAAGAGACCCAGTACTTC. Its translation: CASTVGSIRGQETQYF.

The rearrangement joins TRBV12-5 to TRBJ2-7; 10 bases agree with TRBD1. Per the germline V gene, CDR1 is LGHNT and CDR2 is FRNRAP. The CDR3 runs to 20 residues. The trim removed 6 bases at V and 2 bases at J, leaving 22 bases unmatched. CDR3 loop: CASGVAPLLPGQGPAYEQYF. DNA for the CDR3: TGTGCTAGTGGGGTGGCCCCTCTTCTTCCGGGACAGGGGCCGGCCTACGAGCAGTACTTC.

Only a few counts were recorded for this clone. The V call is TRBV6-5, the J call TRBJ1-5; D is perhaps TRBD1 (6 bases). Germline V lookup: CDR1 MNHEY, CDR2 SVGAGI. With 6 bases removed from V and 4 bases from J, the gap between germline ends came to 16 bases. The CDR3 totals 15 residues. The chain's CDR3 is CASRVTGEGNQPQHF. The CDR3 region has the DNA TGTGCCAGCAGGGTGACAGGAGAGGGAAATCAGCCCCAGCATTTT.

V usage is TRBV6-5 and J usage is TRBJ1-2; tentative D call: TRBD1 (6 bases). Germline CDR1 reads MNHEY; CDR2 reads SVGAGI. This CDR3 is built from 14 residues. Trimming stripped 5 bases from V and 0 bases from J, with 10 bases between. CDR3 amino acids: CASSQGHANYGYTF. As DNA, the CDR3 is TGTGCCAGCAGTCAGGGACACGCTAACTATGGCTACACCTTC.

The V gene is TRBV30, the J gene TRBJ2-3; D possibly corresponds to TRBD1 (6 bases). Per germline, CDR1 GTSNPN and CDR2 SVGIG (reference sequence). This CDR3 contains 17 residues. V was pared by 0 bases and J by 0 bases, with 16 bases between. CDR3 sequence (DNA): TGTGCCTGGAGTGTACCCAGGGGCCCTTTAAGCACAGATACGCAGTATTTT. Residues: CAWSVPRGPLSTDTQYF. The variable domain in full, completed from reference TRBV30 and TRBJ2-3, reads SQTIHQWPATLVQPVGSPLSLECTVEGTSNPNLYWYRQAAGRGLQLLFYSVGIGQISSEVPQNLSASRPQDRQFILSSKKLLLSDSGFYLCAWSVPRGPLSTDTQYFGPGTRLTVL.

V is TRBV18 and J is TRBJ2-7; perhaps TRBD1 as D (6 bases). The CDR3 spans 13 residues. Germline CDR1 and CDR2: KGHSH and LQKENI. Trimming stripped 3 bases from V and 3 bases from J, with 9 bases between. As DNA, the CDR3 is TGTGCCAGCTCACCGGGACACCTCTACGAGCAGTACTTC. Amino acids: CASSPGHLYEQYF.

The gene calls are TRBV4-3 and TRBJ2-7; TRBD2 aligns across 8 bases. The CDR3 is made up of 18 amino acids. The germline CDR1 and CDR2 sequences are LGHNA and YSLEER. V lost 0 bases and J lost 3; bases outside the gene matches: 13. The CDR3, as DNA: TGCGCCAGCAGCCAAGAAGCCGGGGGGGCCTCCCTCGGCTACGAGCAGTACTTC. Its translation is CASSQEAGGASLGYEQYF.

V gene TRBV2 combines with J gene TRBJ1-1; D not certain. V was pared by 8 bases and J by 0 bases, with 7 bases between. The length of the CDR3 is 12 residues. Germline V gives CDR1 SNHLY, CDR2 FYNNEI. In DNA, the CDR3 is TGTGCCAGCTCCGGGATGAACACTGAAGCTTTCTTT. It specifies CASSGMNTEAFF. Together with reference TRBV2 and TRBJ1-1, the CDR3 gives the full variable domain: EPEVTQTPSHQVTQMGQEVILRCVPISNHLYFYWYRQILGQKVEFLVSFYNNEISEKSEIFDDQFSVERPDGSNFTLKIRSTKLEDSAMYFCASSGMNTEAFFGQGTRLTVV.

V gene TRBV7-9 combines with J gene TRBJ2-1; TRBD2 is a possible D gene (6 bases). The germline gives CDR1 SEHNR, CDR2 FQNEAQ (reference sequence). CDR3 length: 13 amino acids. V shed 5 bases and J shed 9 bases, with 14 bases lying between them. For the CDR3, the DNA is TGTGCCAGCAGCGATCCGGCGGGGCTTGAGCAGTTCTTC. This gives the protein CASSDPAGLEQFF.

This sequence joins TRBV10-3 and TRBJ2-6; the match to TRBD1 covers 9 bases. CDR1 and CDR2 (germline): ENHRY, SYGVKD. V trimming: 8 bases; J trimming: 0 bases; junction bases outside the gene matches: 8. This CDR3 has 17 residues. The CDR3 nucleotides read TGTGCCATCGGCCAGGGACAGGGCAACTCTGGGGCCAACGTCCTGACTTTC. This sequence encodes CAIGQGQGNSGANVLTF.

This clone was seen more than once but under ten times. This chain joins TRBV10-3 and TRBJ1-6; D unresolved. The CDR3 loop spans 14 amino acids. The germline V gene encodes CDR1 ENHRY and CDR2 SYGVKD. The V end was cut by 7 bases, the J end by 0 bases, with 7 bases between. CDR3: CAITESSYNSPLHF. The CDR3 DNA sequence: TGTGCCATCACCGAGAGCTCCTATAATTCACCCCTCCACTTT.

The chain couples TRBV5-1 to TRBJ1-2; 7 bases are a match to TRBD1. CDR3 length equals 14 residues. V lost 1 base, J lost 5 bases, and 5 bases stayed unmatched. The germline gives CDR1 SGHRS, CDR2 YFSETQ. The CDR3 here is CASSLRQGDYGYTF. Here the CDR3 DNA reads TGCGCCAGCAGCTTGCGGCAGGGGGATTATGGCTACACCTTC. The variable domain in full, with the rest retrieved from reference TRBV5-1 and TRBJ1-2, is KAGVTQTPRYLIKTRGQQVTLSCSPISGHRSVSWYQQTPGQGLQFLFEYFSETQRNKGNFPGRFSGRQFSNSRSEMNVSTLELGDSALYLCASSLRQGDYGYTFGSGTRLTVV.

The J gene is TRBJ2-2, the V gene TRBV7-2, with 8 bases aligning to TRBD2. The CDR3 has 14 residues. V trimming: 6 bases; J trimming: 1 base; junction bases outside the gene matches: 1. Germline CDR1 reads SGHTA; CDR2 reads FQGNSA. The CDR3 reads CASRSGGNTGELFF. As DNA, the CDR3 is TGTGCCAGCAGAAGCGGGGGGAACACCGGGGAGCTGTTTTTT.

The chain is built from TRBV5-1 and TRBJ2-3; maybe TRBD1 (7 bases). Germline V gives CDR1 SGHRS, CDR2 YFSETQ. V was cut by 4 bases and J by 6 bases, with 18 bases left in between. The length of the CDR3 is 15 residues. CDR3: CASSPGDSDRDTQYF. Here the CDR3 DNA reads TGCGCCAGCAGCCCGGGGGACAGCGACAGGGATACGCAGTATTTT.